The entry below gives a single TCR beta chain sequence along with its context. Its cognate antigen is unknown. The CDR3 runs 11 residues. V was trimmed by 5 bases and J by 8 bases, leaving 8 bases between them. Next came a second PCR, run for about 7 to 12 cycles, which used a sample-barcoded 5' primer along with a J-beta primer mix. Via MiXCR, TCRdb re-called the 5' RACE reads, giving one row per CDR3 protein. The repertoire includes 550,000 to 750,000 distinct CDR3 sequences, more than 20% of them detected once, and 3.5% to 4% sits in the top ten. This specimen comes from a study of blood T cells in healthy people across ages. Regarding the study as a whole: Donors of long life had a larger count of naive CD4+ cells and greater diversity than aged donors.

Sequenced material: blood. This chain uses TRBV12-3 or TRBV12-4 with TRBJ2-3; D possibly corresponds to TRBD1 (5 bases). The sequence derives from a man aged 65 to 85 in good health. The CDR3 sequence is CASSRQSTQYF. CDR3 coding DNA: TGTGCCAGCAGTCGACAGAGTACGCAGTATTTT.